This entry lists 18 T cell receptor beta chains sequenced from one sample in a study of T cell responses to AZD1222 COVID-19 vaccine. Assay: immunoSEQ multiplex PCR; the TCRdb copy retains only in-frame clones and omits some. Found here are around 140,000 clones, around 94% of them singletons; the top ten hold more than 10%. Sequenced here: peripheral blood, sampled after recovery from COVID-19. The receptors come from an adult who had recovered from COVID-19.

The rearrangement links TRBV7-9 to TRBJ2-1; a possible D gene is TRBD1 (6 bases). The CDR3 is 17 amino acids. Germline lookup yields CDR1 SEHNR and CDR2 FQNEAQ (reference sequence). V lost 2 bases, J lost 4 bases, and 18 bases lay in between. The CDR3 nucleotides are TGTGCCAGCAGCTTAACCCTCGCCGGCAGGGGTTACAATGAGCAGTTCTTC. This translates into CASSLTLAGRGYNEQFF. The variable domain in full, completed from reference TRBV7-9 and TRBJ2-1, reads DTGVSQNPRHKITKRGQNVTFRCDPISEHNRLYWYRQTLGQGPEFLTYFQNEAQLEKSRLLSDRFSAERPKGSFSTLEIQRTEQGDSAMYLCASSLTLAGRGYNEQFFGPGTRLTVL.

The rearrangement links TRBV6-2 or TRBV6-3 to TRBJ2-2; D remains ambiguous. Trimming took off 6 bases at V and 0 bases at J, with 11 bases between the two ends. Germline values: CDR1 MNHEY, CDR2 SVGEGT. This CDR3 region has 15 residues. The CDR3 sequence: CASRPALANTGELFF. The CDR3 DNA is TGTGCCAGCAGACCTGCATTGGCGAACACCGGGGAGCTGTTTTTT.

The chain joins TRBV3-1 (or the pseudogene TRBV3-2) to TRBJ1-1; 10 nucleotides line up with TRBD1. Per the germline V gene, CDR1 is LGHDT and CDR2 is YNNKEL (reference sequence). The CDR3 sequence is 15 residues long. Losses at the gene ends were 3 bases for V and 0 bases for J; bases not matched to a gene: 1. CDR3 loop: CASSQTGGVNTEAFF. The CDR3 DNA reads TGTGCCAGCAGCCAGACAGGGGGCGTGAACACTGAAGCTTTCTTT.

The chain joins TRBV29-1 to TRBJ2-2, with D possibly matching TRBD2 (5 bases). The V gene lost 6 bases and the J gene lost 4 bases, with 9 bases spanning the gap. Germline CDR1 is SQVTM and CDR2 is ANQGSEA. This CDR3 is 12 amino acids long. CDR3 DNA sequence: TGCAGCGTCGGCCGGGGCACCGGGGAGCTGTTTTTT. Encoded protein: CSVGRGTGELFF.

The V gene is TRBV4-1, the J gene TRBJ2-1; D gene uncertain. V was pared by 1 base and J by 11 bases, with 12 bases between. The CDR3 has 13 residues. The germline V gene encodes CDR1 MGHRA and CDR2 YSYEKL. CDR3 nucleotides: TGCGCCAGCAGCCAAGCCCTGGATGTAAAGCAGTTCTTC. Residues: CASSQALDVKQFF.

This chain links TRBV16 with TRBJ2-7, with TRBD2 identical over 8 bases. Germline loops: CDR1 KGHSY, CDR2 FQNENV. Losses at the gene ends were 2 bases for V and 6 bases for J; bases not matched to a gene: 9. The CDR3 sequence is 15 residues long. The CDR3 loop is CASSQNGRGQGEQYF. In nucleotides, the CDR3 is TGTGCCAGCAGCCAAAACGGGAGGGGTCAAGGCGAGCAGTACTTC.

J is TRBJ2-7 and V is TRBV2; 8 nucleotides match TRBD2. J was trimmed by 2 bases and V by 4 bases; bases with no gene match: 4. The CDR3 is made up of 14 amino acids. The V gene's germline CDR1 is SNHLY and CDR2 FYNNEI. CDR3 DNA sequence: TGTGCCAGCAGTGGAAGAGCGGGAGCCTACGAGCAGTACTTC. It encodes CASSGRAGAYEQYF.

The chain couples TRBV7-6 to TRBJ2-1; D is unclear. From germline, CDR1 is SGHVS and CDR2 FNYEAQ. The CDR3 totals 16 residues. V lost 4 bases and J lost 9, with 22 bases in between. CDR3 residues: CASSSTHSPHGLEQFF. The CDR3 region has the DNA TGTGCCAGCAGCTCAACCCATTCTCCTCATGGCCTTGAGCAGTTCTTC.

V is TRBV5-6 and J is TRBJ1-3; D may be TRBD1 (6 bases). Trimming removed 4 bases at V and 9 bases at J, with 17 bases between. The V gene's germline CDR1 is SGHDT and CDR2 YYEEEE. The CDR3 is 14 amino acids. This chain's CDR3 is CASSTVDRFGTIYF. The CDR3 nucleotides read TGTGCCAGCAGCACAGTGGACAGATTTGGCACCATATATTTT.

The rearrangement links TRBV28 to TRBJ2-7; D may be TRBD1 or TRBD2 (6 bases each). Germline assignment: CDR1 MDHEN and CDR2 SYDVKM. The V and J ends lost 2 bases and 1 base respectively, with 9 bases between them. This CDR3 is 14 amino acids long. CDR3 coding DNA: TGTGCCAGCAGTTTAACGGGGGCATCCTACGAGCAGTACTTC. Amino acids: CASSLTGASYEQYF.

The chain links TRBV19 to TRBJ2-1, with 9 nucleotides matching TRBD2. CDR3 length: 15 residues. The J segment lost 4 bases and the V segment lost 7 bases, leaving 8 bases of the junction unmatched. Germline-derived CDR1 and CDR2 are LNHDA and SQIVND (reference sequence). The CDR3: CASTLRTSEYNEQFF. The CDR3 nucleotides read TGTGCCAGTACCCTAAGGACTAGCGAATACAATGAGCAGTTCTTC.

V and J are TRBV2 and TRBJ2-1; 8 nucleotides align to TRBD2. CDR1 is SNHLY and CDR2 is FYNNEI in the germline V gene. The CDR3 runs 14 residues. Losses at the gene ends were 8 bases for V and 0 bases for J; bases not matched to a gene: 3. CDR3 DNA: TGTGCCAGCCAAAGCGGGAGCTCCTACAATGAGCAGTTCTTC. This codes for CASQSGSSYNEQFF.

The gene calls are TRBV12-3 or TRBV12-4 and TRBJ2-7; no firm D call. The CDR3 runs to 12 residues. The V and J ends lost 4 bases and 2 bases respectively, with 6 bases between them. The CDR3 is CASSSGTYEQYF. CDR3 DNA: TGTGCCAGCAGTTCCGGTACCTACGAGCAGTACTTC.

J is TRBJ1-5 and V is TRBV27; TRBD1 matches 8 bases. Germline V lookup: CDR1 MNHEY, CDR2 SMNVEV (reference sequence). The V and J ends lost 3 bases and 5 bases, in that order; junction bases with no gene match: 3. The CDR3 loop spans 14 amino acids. The CDR3, as DNA: TGTGCCAGCAGTTTCAGGGGGCCAGATCAGCCCCAGCATTTT. Amino acid sequence: CASSFRGPDQPQHF.

The chain carries TRBV4-1 and TRBJ2-1; 10 nucleotides match TRBD2. CDR1 and CDR2 (germline): MGHRA, YSYEKL. The junction had 7 bases not matched to a gene; V was cut back by 4 bases and J by 7 bases. CDR3 size: 15 residues. CDR3 coding DNA: TGCGCCAGCAGCCTCCATCTAGCGGGAGAAAATGAGCAGTTCTTC. The encoded protein is CASSLHLAGENEQFF.

The V and J genes are TRBV4-1 and TRBJ1-4; D gene unclear. Per germline, CDR1 MGHRA and CDR2 YSYEKL. Trimming removed 3 bases from V and 11 bases from J, with 13 bases in between. The CDR3 spans 13 residues. CDR3 loop: CASSQLGLMKLFF. The DNA for the CDR3 is TGCGCCAGCAGCCAGCTTGGGTTGATGAAACTGTTTTTT.

The V and J genes are TRBV19 and TRBJ1-1; possibly TRBD1 for D (6 bases). Trimming removed 6 bases at V and 2 bases at J, with 10 bases between. Germline-derived CDR1 and CDR2 are LNHDA and SQIVND (reference sequence). The CDR3 is 13 residues long. CDR3 sequence: CASRQGYNTEAFF. CDR3 in DNA: TGTGCCAGTAGGCAGGGGTATAACACTGAAGCTTTCTTT.

The chain uses TRBV7-8 and TRBJ1-5, with 8 bases that match TRBD1. Germline V gene sequence: CDR1 SGHVS, CDR2 FQNEAQ. V lost 6 bases and J lost 6; bases outside the gene matches: 7. This CDR3 has 14 residues. CDR3 loop: CASSRTGTGQPQHF. As DNA, the CDR3 is TGTGCCAGCAGTCGGACAGGGACGGGTCAGCCCCAGCATTTT.